These 16 T cell receptor beta chains were sequenced from one sample in a study of blood T cells in healthy people across ages. Through a sample-barcoded 5' primer and a J-beta primer mix, a second PCR was run for about 6 to 11 cycles. TCRdb fed the 5' RACE reads into MiXCR, producing one record per CDR3 protein. This table has hundreds of thousands of distinct CDR3 sequences, under 30% appearing once. The sample consisted of blood. These receptor sequences come from a woman aged 80 or over in good health.

Notes on this clonotype: Just one base apart from a much larger clone, this may be a read error. The J gene is TRBJ2-5, the V gene TRBV20-1; 9 bases line up with TRBD2. The germline CDR1 and CDR2 sequences are DFQATT and SNEGSKA (reference sequence). V gave up 3 bases and J gave up 5 bases; unmatched junction bases: 13. The CDR3 totals 16 residues. The CDR3 loop is CSARASGAFGRETQYF. The CDR3, as DNA: TGCAGTGCTAGGGCTAGCGGGGCGTTCGGCCGGGAGACCCAGTACTTC.

This clonotype has a handful of counts. The chain couples TRBV5-8 to TRBJ1-6; 7 bases map to TRBD1. CDR1 SGHTS and CDR2 YDEGEE come from the germline V gene. After removal of 1 base from V and 5 bases from J, the junction contained 3 bases not matched to a gene. The CDR3 runs to 15 residues. CDR3 loop: CASSLPDRDNSPLHF. The CDR3 DNA is TGTGCCAGCAGCTTGCCCGACAGGGATAATTCACCCCTCCACTTT.

In regard to this clonotype: This may stem from a read error, because a much larger clone lies one nucleotide away. The genes are TRBV7-2 and TRBJ2-3; D is perhaps TRBD1 or TRBD2 (5 bases each). V lost 9 bases, J lost 1 base, and 11 bases lay in between. This CDR3 spans 13 amino acids. Germline loops: CDR1 SGHTA, CDR2 FQGNSA. CDR3 coding DNA: TGTGCCAGTTGGGGGTTTGGCACAGATACGCAGTATTTT. It is translated as CASWGFGTDTQYF.

The chain carries TRBV20-1 and TRBJ1-1; 9 nucleotides align to TRBD1. This CDR3 spans 15 amino acids. V dropped 4 bases and J dropped 0; count of bases not matched to a gene: 6. CDR1 DFQATT and CDR2 SNEGSKA come from the germline V gene (reference sequence). CDR3 nucleotide sequence: TGCAGTGCTAAAGGGACAGGGATGATGAACACTGAAGCTTTCTTT. Its protein is CSAKGTGMMNTEAFF.

This clonotype showed up just once. The gene calls are TRBV7-2 and TRBJ1-4; D call uncertain. With 5 bases removed from V and 4 bases from J, the gap between germline ends came to 26 bases. Germline V gene lookup returns CDR1 SGHTA and CDR2 FQGNSA. The CDR3 is 19 residues long. The CDR3 coding sequence is TGTGCCAGCAGCCACATTGTCCCCCCGGGTCCCCGGTTTAATGAAAAACTGTTTTTT. Translation gives CASSHIVPPGPRFNEKLFF.

This clonotype was observed a few times. A much larger clone differs from this one at a single base, so this may be a read error. The V gene is TRBV7-9, the J gene TRBJ2-7, with D tentatively TRBD2 (6 bases). The V and J ends lost 2 bases and 7 bases respectively, with 18 bases between them. The CDR3 has 15 residues. Germline CDR1 SEHNR, CDR2 FQNEAQ (reference sequence). In DNA, the CDR3 is TGTGCCAGCAGCTTAAGAGGGGCGGGGAGCGGTGAGCAGTACTTC. The encoded protein is CASSLRGAGSGEQYF. Combining the CDR3 with reference TRBV7-9 and TRBJ2-7 gives the whole variable domain DTGVSQNPRHKITKRGQNVTFRCDPISEHNRLYWYRQTLGQGPEFLTYFQNEAQLEKSRLLSDRFSAERPKGSFSTLEIQRTEQGDSAMYLCASSLRGAGSGEQYFGPGTRLTVT.

This clonotype was observed at least ten times. One base away lies a much larger clone, so this may be a sequencing read error. DNA of the CDR3: TGCGCCAGCAGCGGGACTACCAACAATGAGCAGTACTTC. Its translation: CASSGTTNNEQYF. This chain uses TRBV10-2 with TRBJ2-7; 7 bases fit TRBD2. The ends lost 6 bases at V and 7 bases at J; junction bases unmatched: 9. Germline CDR1 is WSHSY and CDR2 is SAAADI. The CDR3 runs 13 residues.

This clonotype was detected only a few times. CDR3 sequence: CASSLEAPVETQYF. DNA for the CDR3: TGCGCCAGCAGCTTGGAGGCCCCCGTAGAGACCCAGTACTTC. This sequence joins TRBV5-1 and TRBJ2-5; no clear D gene. The V and J ends lost 0 bases and 4 bases respectively, with 10 bases between them. Germline lookup yields CDR1 SGHRS and CDR2 YFSETQ. This CDR3 is built from 14 residues.

This clonotype was recorded at least ten times. The DNA for the CDR3 is TGCAGTGCTACGGGACTCTTCCAAGAGACCCAGTACTTC. It yields the protein CSATGLFQETQYF. This rearrangement joins TRBV20-1 to TRBJ2-5; tentatively, D is TRBD2 (6 bases). CDR1 is DFQATT, CDR2 SNEGSKA, per germline (reference sequence). The germline V and J ends were trimmed by 4 bases and 1 base, with 10 bases remaining between them. This CDR3 has 13 residues.

The chain recombines TRBV2 with TRBJ2-2, with 7 bases lining up with TRBD1. With V trimmed by 5 bases and J by 4 bases, 7 bases remained unmatched. Germline CDR1 reads SNHLY; CDR2 reads FYNNEI. This CDR3 spans 15 amino acids. Here the CDR3 DNA reads TGTGCCAGCAGTCCCCAGACAGGGTCCACCGGGGAGCTGTTTTTT. This encodes CASSPQTGSTGELFF.

Many counts were recorded for this clonotype. The chain is built from TRBV11-2 and TRBJ2-7; D is possibly TRBD1 (5 bases). CDR3 length: 14 amino acids. V lost 1 base and J 2 bases, leaving 9 bases between the germline ends. CDR1 and CDR2 from the germline V gene are SGHAT and FQNNGV. The CDR3 DNA reads TGTGCCAGCAGCTTAGGTGGACAAGCCTACGAGCAGTACTTC. Amino acid sequence: CASSLGGQAYEQYF.

The V and J genes are TRBV27 and TRBJ1-4; TRBD1 matches 11 bases. CDR3 length equals 16 residues. CDR1 is MNHEY and CDR2 is SMNVEV in the germline V gene (reference sequence). The V segment lost 3 bases and the J segment 3 bases; nucleotides outside the gene matches: 3. CDR3 nucleotides: TGTGCCAGCAGTTTGGGACAGGGGGTGGCTAATGAAAAACTGTTTTTT. Translated: CASSLGQGVANEKLFF. The full variable domain, in which reference TRBV27 and TRBJ1-4 provide the parts outside the CDR3, is EAQVTQNPRYLITVTGKKLTVTCSQNMNHEYMSWYRQDPGLGLRQIYYSMNVEVTDKGDVPEGYKVSRKEKRNFPLILESPSPNQTSLYFCASSLGQGVANEKLFFGSGTQLSVL.

CDR3 loop: CASRPDSATDTQYF. CDR3 DNA sequence: TGCGCCAGCAGACCGGACAGCGCCACAGATACGCAGTATTTT. The J gene is TRBJ2-3, the V gene TRBV4-1, with D possibly being TRBD1 (6 bases). The CDR3 length is 14 residues. Looked up from germline, CDR1 is MGHRA and CDR2 is YSYEKL. Trimming cost V 6 bases and J 2 bases, with 12 bases left between them.

This clonotype was counted ten times or more. The CDR3 is CASRAGTRKEYF. CDR3 DNA sequence: TGTGCCAGCAGGGCCGGGACTAGGAAGGAGTATTTT. J is TRBJ2-3 and V is TRBV2; 8 bases are shared with TRBD2. Germline-derived CDR1 and CDR2 are SNHLY and FYNNEI. This CDR3 is 12 amino acids long. V shed 6 bases and J 13 bases; nucleotides not matched to a gene: 9. Combining the CDR3 with reference TRBV2 and TRBJ2-3 gives the whole variable domain EPEVTQTPSHQVTQMGQEVILRCVPISNHLYFYWYRQILGQKVEFLVSFYNNEISEKSEIFDDQFSVERPDGSNFTLKIRSTKLEDSAMYFCASRAGTRKEYFGPGTRLTVL.

This clonotype has just a few counts. A much larger clone lies a single base off, so this may be a read error. This chain joins TRBV5-1 and TRBJ2-3; 9 bases align to TRBD1. The CDR3 is made up of 21 amino acids. Germline V CDR1 and CDR2: SGHRS, YFSETQ. The DNA of the CDR3 is TGCGCCAGCAACTTGGGGAAACAGGGGGCGGTCATGGTAGCGGCCCGAGATACGCAGTATTTT. This sequence encodes CASNLGKQGAVMVAARDTQYF.

This clonotype was observed at least ten times. The chain is built from TRBV5-5 and TRBJ2-7, with D perhaps TRBD2 (6 bases). The V gene's germline CDR1 is SGHKS and CDR2 YYEKEE (reference sequence). V lost 1 base, J lost 2 bases, and 16 bases lay in between. This CDR3 is built from 16 residues. In DNA, the CDR3 is TGTGCCAGCAGCTTGTACGGAGGGGAGATGGCCTACGAGCAGTACTTC. Residues: CASSLYGGEMAYEQYF.